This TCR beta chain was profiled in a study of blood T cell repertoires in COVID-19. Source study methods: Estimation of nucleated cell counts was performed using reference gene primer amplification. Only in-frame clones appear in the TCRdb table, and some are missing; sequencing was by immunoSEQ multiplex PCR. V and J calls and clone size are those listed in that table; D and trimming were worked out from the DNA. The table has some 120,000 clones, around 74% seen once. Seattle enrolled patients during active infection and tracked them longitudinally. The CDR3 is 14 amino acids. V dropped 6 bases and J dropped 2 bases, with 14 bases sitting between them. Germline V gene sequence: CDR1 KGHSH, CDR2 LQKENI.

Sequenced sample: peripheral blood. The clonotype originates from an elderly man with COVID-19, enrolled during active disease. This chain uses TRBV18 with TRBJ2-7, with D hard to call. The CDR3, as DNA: TGTGCCAGCTCCCCCCGGGTCCAAACCTACGAGCAGTACTTC. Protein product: CASSPRVQTYEQYF.